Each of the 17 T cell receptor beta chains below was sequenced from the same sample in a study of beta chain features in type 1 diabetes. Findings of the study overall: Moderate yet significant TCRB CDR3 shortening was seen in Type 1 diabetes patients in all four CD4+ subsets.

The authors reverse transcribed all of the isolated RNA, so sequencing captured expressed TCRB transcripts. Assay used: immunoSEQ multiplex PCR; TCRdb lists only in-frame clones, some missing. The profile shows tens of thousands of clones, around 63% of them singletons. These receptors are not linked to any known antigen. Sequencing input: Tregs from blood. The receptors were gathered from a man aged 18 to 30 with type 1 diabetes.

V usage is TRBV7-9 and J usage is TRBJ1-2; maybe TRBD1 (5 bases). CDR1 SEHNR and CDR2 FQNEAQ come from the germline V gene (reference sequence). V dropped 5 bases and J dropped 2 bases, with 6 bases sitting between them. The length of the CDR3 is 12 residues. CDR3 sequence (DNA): TGTGCCAGCAGCCCAGGGAACTATGGCTACACCTTC. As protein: CASSPGNYGYTF.

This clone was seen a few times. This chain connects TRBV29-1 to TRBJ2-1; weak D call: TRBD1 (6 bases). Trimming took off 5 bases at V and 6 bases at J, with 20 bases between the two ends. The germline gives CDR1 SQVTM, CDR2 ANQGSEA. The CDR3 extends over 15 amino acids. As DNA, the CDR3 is TGCAGCGTTAAGGGGAAACAGGGTACCGGCAATGAGCAGTTCTTC. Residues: CSVKGKQGTGNEQFF.

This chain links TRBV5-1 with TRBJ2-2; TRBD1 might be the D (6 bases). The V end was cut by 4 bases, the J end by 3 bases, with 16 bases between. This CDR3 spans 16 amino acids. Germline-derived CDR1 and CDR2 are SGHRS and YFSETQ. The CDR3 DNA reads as TGCGCCAGCAGCCCCATCAGGGGTGGCGACACCGGGGAGCTGTTTTTT. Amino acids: CASSPIRGGDTGELFF.

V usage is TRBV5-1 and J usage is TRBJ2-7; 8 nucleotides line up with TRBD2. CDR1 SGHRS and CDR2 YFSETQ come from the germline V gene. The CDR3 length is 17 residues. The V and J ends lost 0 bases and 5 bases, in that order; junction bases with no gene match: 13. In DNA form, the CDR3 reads TGCGCCAGCAGCTTGGCCGTACCGGGAGGGCGCAACCACGAGCAGTACTTC. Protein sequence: CASSLAVPGGRNHEQYF. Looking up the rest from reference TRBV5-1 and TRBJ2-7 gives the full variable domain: KAGVTQTPRYLIKTRGQQVTLSCSPISGHRSVSWYQQTPGQGLQFLFEYFSETQRNKGNFPGRFSGRQFSNSRSEMNVSTLELGDSALYLCASSLAVPGGRNHEQYFGPGTRLTVT.

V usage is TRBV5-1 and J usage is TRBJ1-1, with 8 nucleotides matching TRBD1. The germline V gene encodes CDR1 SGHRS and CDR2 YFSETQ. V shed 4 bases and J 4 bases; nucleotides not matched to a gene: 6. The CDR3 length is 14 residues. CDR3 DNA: TGCGCCAGCAGCCCTCAGGGGGCGCCCACTGAAGCTTTCTTT. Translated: CASSPQGAPTEAFF.

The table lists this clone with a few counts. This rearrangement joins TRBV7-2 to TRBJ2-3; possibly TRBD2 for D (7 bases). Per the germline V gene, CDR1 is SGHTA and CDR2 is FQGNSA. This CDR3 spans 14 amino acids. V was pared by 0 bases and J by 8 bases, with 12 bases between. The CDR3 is CASSLAGGPATQYF. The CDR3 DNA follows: TGTGCCAGCAGCTTAGCGGGGGGGCCAGCTACGCAGTATTTT.

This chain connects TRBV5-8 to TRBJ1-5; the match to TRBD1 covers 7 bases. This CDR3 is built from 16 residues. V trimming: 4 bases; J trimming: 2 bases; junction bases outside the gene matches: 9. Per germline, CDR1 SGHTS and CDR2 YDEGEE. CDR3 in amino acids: CASSPGDRVGNQPQHF. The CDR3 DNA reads TGTGCCAGCAGCCCGGGCGACAGGGTCGGCAATCAGCCCCAGCATTTT.

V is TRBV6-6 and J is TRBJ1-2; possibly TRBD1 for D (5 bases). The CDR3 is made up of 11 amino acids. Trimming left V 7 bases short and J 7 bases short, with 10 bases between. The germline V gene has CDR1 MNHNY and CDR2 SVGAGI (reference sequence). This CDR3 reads CASKAGLGYTF. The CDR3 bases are TGTGCCAGCAAGGCAGGGCTTGGCTACACCTTC.

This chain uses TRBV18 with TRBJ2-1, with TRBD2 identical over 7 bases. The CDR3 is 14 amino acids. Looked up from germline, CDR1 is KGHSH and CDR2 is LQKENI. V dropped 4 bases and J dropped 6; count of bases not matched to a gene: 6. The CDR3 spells CASSRTGGSNEQFF. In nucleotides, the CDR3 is TGTGCCAGCTCACGCACGGGGGGTTCCAATGAGCAGTTCTTC.

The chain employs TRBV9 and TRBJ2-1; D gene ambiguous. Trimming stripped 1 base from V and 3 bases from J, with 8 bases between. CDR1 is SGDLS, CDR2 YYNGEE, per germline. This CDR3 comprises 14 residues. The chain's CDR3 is CASSVTALYNEQFF. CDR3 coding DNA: TGTGCCAGCAGCGTAACAGCACTCTACAATGAGCAGTTCTTC.

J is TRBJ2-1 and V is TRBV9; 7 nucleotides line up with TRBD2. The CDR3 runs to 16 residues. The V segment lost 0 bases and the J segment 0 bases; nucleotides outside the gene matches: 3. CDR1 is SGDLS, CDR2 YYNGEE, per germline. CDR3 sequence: CASSVVGGSSYNEQFF. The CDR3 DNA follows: TGTGCCAGCAGCGTAGTTGGCGGGAGCTCCTACAATGAGCAGTTCTTC.

Here the CDR3 reads CASSFPDRGHQEQYF. DNA of the CDR3: TGTGCCAGCAGCTTCCCGGACAGGGGGCATCAAGAGCAGTACTTC. The chain combines TRBV7-9 with TRBJ2-7; 11 bases are a match to TRBD1. Per the germline V gene, CDR1 is SEHNR and CDR2 is FQNEAQ (reference sequence). The CDR3 is 15 amino acids. Trimming removed 3 bases from V and 7 bases from J; junction bases left unmatched: 8. Complete variable domain (other parts from reference TRBV7-9 and TRBJ2-7): DTGVSQNPRHKITKRGQNVTFRCDPISEHNRLYWYRQTLGQGPEFLTYFQNEAQLEKSRLLSDRFSAERPKGSFSTLEIQRTEQGDSAMYLCASSFPDRGHQEQYFGPGTRLTVT.

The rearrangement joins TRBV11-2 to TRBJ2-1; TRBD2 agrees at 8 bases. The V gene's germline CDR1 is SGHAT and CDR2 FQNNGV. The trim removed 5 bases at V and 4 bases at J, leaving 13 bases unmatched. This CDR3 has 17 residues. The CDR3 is CASSIVGGGRYYNEQFF. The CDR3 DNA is TGTGCCAGCAGCATAGTAGGTGGCGGGAGGTATTACAATGAGCAGTTCTTC.

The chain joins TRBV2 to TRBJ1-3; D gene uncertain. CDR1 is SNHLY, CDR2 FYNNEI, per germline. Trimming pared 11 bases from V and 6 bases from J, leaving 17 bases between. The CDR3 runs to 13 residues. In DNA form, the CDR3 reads TGTGCCGGCGGGGTTTTAGAAGCAAACACCATATATTTT. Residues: CAGGVLEANTIYF.

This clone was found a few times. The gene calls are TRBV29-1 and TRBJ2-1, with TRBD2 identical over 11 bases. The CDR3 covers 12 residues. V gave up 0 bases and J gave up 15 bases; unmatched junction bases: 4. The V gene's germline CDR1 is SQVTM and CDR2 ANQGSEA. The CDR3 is CSVEEIAGGWFF. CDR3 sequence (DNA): TGCAGCGTTGAAGAAATAGCGGGAGGGTGGTTCTTC.

This CDR3 is CASSVGGRRAQYF. In nucleotides, the CDR3 is TGTGCCAGCAGTGTGGGGGGGAGGCGAGCGCAGTATTTT. J is TRBJ2-3 and V is TRBV6-1; 7 positions agree with TRBD2. Trimming removed 4 bases from V and 10 bases from J; junction bases left unmatched: 8. Per germline, CDR1 MNHNS and CDR2 SASEGT. CDR3 length equals 13 residues.

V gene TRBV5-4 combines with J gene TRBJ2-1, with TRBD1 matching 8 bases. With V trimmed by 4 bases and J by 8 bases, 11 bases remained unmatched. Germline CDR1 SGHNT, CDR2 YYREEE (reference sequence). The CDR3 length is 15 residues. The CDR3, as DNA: TGTGCCAGCAGCCTGGGCGGCAGGGGGCTGGATGAGCAGTTCTTC. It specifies CASSLGGRGLDEQFF. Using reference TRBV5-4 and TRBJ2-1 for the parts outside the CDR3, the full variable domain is ETGVTQSPTHLIKTRGQQVTLRCSSQSGHNTVSWYQQALGQGPQFIFQYYREEENGRGNFPPRFSGLQFPNYSSELNVNALELDDSALYLCASSLGGRGLDEQFFGPGTRLTVL.